This T cell receptor beta chain was recovered during a study of Tregs in tolerant kidney transplant recipients. Study results and caveats: Expanding Tregs on activated donor B cells appeared to best identify donor-specific TCRbeta clones. Findings come from small patient numbers and require larger validation.

The protocol was immunoSEQ multiplex PCR, while the TCRdb copy is restricted to in-frame clones and leaves out a portion. The table includes about 240,000 clones, more than 65% detected once. Unmatched junction bases numbered 4, after V lost 8 bases and J lost 5 bases. Germline loops: CDR1 MNHNS, CDR2 SASEGT. There are 14 residues in the CDR3. About this clone itself: Its antigen is still unknown.

Material: CD4+ T cells from blood. This chain connects TRBV6-1 to TRBJ2-2, with TRBD1 matching over 11 bases. The TCR was taken from a human donor in good health. The CDR3 reads CASLDRGQTGELFF. CDR3 DNA: TGTGCCAGCCTGGACAGGGGGCAAACCGGGGAGCTGTTTTTT.